The TCR beta chain under discussion was sequenced for a study of shared clonotypes between healthy human individuals. General study points: Estimated clonotype richness was generally higher in naive than memory subsets.

The data were produced by immunoSEQ multiplex PCR, yet TCRdb's version contains in-frame clones alone and is incomplete. The sample includes some 2 million clones, roughly 94% of them seen just once. With respect to this clone: Its antigen remains unknown.

V dropped 5 bases and J dropped 5 bases, with 9 bases sitting between them. CDR3 length: 13 residues. Germline CDR1 SEHNR, CDR2 FQNEAQ (reference sequence). Sequencing was done on a sample of naive CD4+ T cells sorted from blood. As for subset: CD45RA+ positively selected. The receptor's source is a man aged 18 to 35 in good health. The chain is built from TRBV7-9 and TRBJ2-2; the D is unclear. As DNA, the CDR3 is TGTGCCAGCAGCAAAAGAAAAACCGGGGAGCTGTTTTTT. Translating it yields CASSKRKTGELFF.